This TCR beta chain appears in the sequencing data of a study of T cell responses to AZD1222 COVID-19 vaccine (dated by TCRdb to about 2021). The study in broad terms: A total of approximately 250 trial participants underwent TCR sequencing, of whom 200 to 220 had received two doses of AZD1222 and 26 had received two doses of the MenACWY control vaccine. Trial participants were enrolled by age into subgroups of 18-55, 56-69 and 70-plus years, and around 140, 26 and 57 TCR-sequenced participants, respectively, were included in these subgroups.

To note about this clone: The antigen it recognizes is unknown. The record has no base qualities; no much larger clone is one base away.

Findings and caveats that apply to the study as a whole: The 56-69-year group was small, and its depth increase did not reach significance, likely because of low power. Because no day 14 peak-response samples were available, repertoires were characterized only after the peak T cell response. Most participants were white British and females outnumbered males, and the authors suggested that clonal diversity may have been underestimated. The whole spike protein was spanned by vaccine-associated CD4 TCRs, and dominant responses were seen in regions 160-218 and 743-854. A significant rise in spike-specific TCR breadth and depth was observed after two AZD1222 doses relative to day 0 and relative to MenACWY recipients. Reportedly, almost half of the unique spike-specific TCRs recognized epitopes lying outside the regions that are mutated in the B.1.351 and B.1.1.7 variants. Conclusions about previously exposed vaccinees are limited, since just 5 or 6 AZD1222 recipients were seropositive for SARS-CoV-2 at baseline.

CDR1 MGHRA and CDR2 YSYEKL were looked up in the germline V gene. The germline V and J ends show losses of 6 bases and 6 bases respectively, and no gene match explains 9 bases of the junction. The CDR3 has 15 amino acids, counting the end cysteine and phenylalanine. The entry retains the CDR3 DNA only, 45 bases that are in frame from base 1. Taken with the paper, the label for time point translates to: about 28 days (+/-7) after the second vaccine dose. AZD1222 recipients given second doses at about 4 weeks or at about 12 weeks were pooled, since spike-specific TCR depth and breadth were not found to differ between the two schedules. The vaccinee samples were drawn from two UK trials, COV001 and COV002, one of which was a single-blind randomized controlled phase 2/3 trial testing AZD1222 (ChAdOx1 nCoV-19) in healthy adults. For TCRbeta chain sequencing, PBMC samples from trial participants were taken at day 0 and at day 28 after the second dose.

The CDR3 regions of human TCRbeta chains were analyzed by immunosequencing. The authors' analysis ran thus. TCRs in the repertoires were compared against a reference library of SARS-CoV-2-specific TCRs that had been generated with the MIRA antigen-specificity platform. Breadth was defined as the fraction of unique TCRs that were SARS-CoV-2-associated, and depth was defined as the fraction of total T cells that were SARS-CoV-2-associated. Using the MIRA data, each spike-specific TCR was mapped to the spike region that the TCR reacts to and placed in a CD4 or CD8 class. Log10-transformed breadth and depth values were compared by one-way ANOVA with Sidak's multiple comparisons tests. TCRdb re-hosts the immuneACCESS table, in-frame sequences only. Its copies lack some clones; in the studies checked, an unresolved V gene accounts for under half of them, and the cause for the rest is not known. V, J and clone size derive from that table, while D and trimming were established from the DNA sequence. The sample records roughly 120,000 clones, approximately 87% of which are singletons. Less than 4.5% of the sample is taken by the ten largest.

This chain joins TRBV4-1 to TRBJ2-3; 10 bases in the middle match TRBD2. The receptor was derived from an adult who received the AZD1222 COVID-19 vaccine. Material: peripheral blood, obtained 28 days after the second AZD1222 dose. The CDR3 loop reads CASSPAGGAWDTQYF. At the DNA level, the sequence is TGCGCCAGCAGTCCAGCGGGGGGGGCGTGGGATACGCAGTATTTT.